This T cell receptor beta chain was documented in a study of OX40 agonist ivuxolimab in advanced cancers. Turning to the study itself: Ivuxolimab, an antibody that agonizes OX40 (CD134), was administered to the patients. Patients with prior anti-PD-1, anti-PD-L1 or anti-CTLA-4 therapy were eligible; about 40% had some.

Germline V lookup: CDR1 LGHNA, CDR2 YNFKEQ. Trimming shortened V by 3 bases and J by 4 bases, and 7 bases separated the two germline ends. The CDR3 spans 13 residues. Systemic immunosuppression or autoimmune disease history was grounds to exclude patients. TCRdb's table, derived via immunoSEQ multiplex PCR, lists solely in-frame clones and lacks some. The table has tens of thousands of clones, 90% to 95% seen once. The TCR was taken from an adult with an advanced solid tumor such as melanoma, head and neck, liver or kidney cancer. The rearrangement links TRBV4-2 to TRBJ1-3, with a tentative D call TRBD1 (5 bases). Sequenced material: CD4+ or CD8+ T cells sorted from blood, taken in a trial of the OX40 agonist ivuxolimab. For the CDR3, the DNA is TGTGCCAGCAGCCAGACAGTAGGAAACACCATATATTTT. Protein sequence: CASSQTVGNTIYF.